This is a list of T cell receptor beta chains from one sample in a study of response to subunit inactivated influenza vaccine. TCRdb re-called the RT-PCR reads with MiXCR, one entry per CDR3 protein. The sample consists of about 650,000 distinct CDR3 sequences, approximately 14% of them appearing once. The material sequenced was PBMCs from blood, taken 11 to 12 days after vaccination. All receptors derive from a middle-aged man who received an inactivated influenza vaccine. The CDR3 runs from the conserved cysteine through the conserved F or W. The D gene is left open where the match is weak. Only part of the rows carry a size: once, few, many, or a class if the clone is expanded.

TRBV5-1	few	TRBJ2-5	TRBD2	CASSSFTSGGDETQYF	TGCGCCAGCAGCTCCTTCACTAGCGGGGGGGACGAGACCCAGTACTTC
TRBV6-5	many	TRBJ2-3	TRBD2	CASSYETSGGERDTQYF	TGTGCCAGCAGTTACGAGACTAGCGGAGGAGAGAGAGATACGCAGTATTTT
TRBV25-1	-	TRBJ1-2	-	CASSERVSAYGYTF	TGTGCCAGCAGTGAACGTGTCTCTGCCTATGGCTACACCTTC
TRBV20-1	-	TRBJ2-2	-	CSARDLRLANTGELFF	TGCAGTGCTAGAGATCTGCGGCTAGCGAACACCGGGGAGCTGTTTTTT
TRBV20-1	-	TRBJ2-3	-	CSARDSSAPDTQYF	TGCAGTGCTAGAGATTCCTCAGCCCCAGATACGCAGTATTTT
TRBV7-2	-	TRBJ2-1	TRBD2	CASRDGLAGRNEQFF	TGTGCCAGCAGGGATGGACTAGCGGGAAGGAATGAGCAGTTCTTC
TRBV20-1	-	TRBJ2-1	TRBD1	CSACVDRVGYNEQFF	TGCAGTGCTTGTGTGGACAGGGTCGGCTACAATGAGCAGTTCTTC
TRBV7-2	many	TRBJ2-7	TRBD1	CASSLSVGQGYEQYF	TGTGCCAGCAGCTTAAGCGTGGGACAGGGTTACGAGCAGTACTTC
TRBV28	many	TRBJ1-2	-	CAAEAQGLYGYTF	TGTGCGGCTGAGGCCCAGGGACTATATGGCTACACCTTC
TRBV12-3/TRBV12-4	-	TRBJ1-5	TRBD1	CASRQGGDQPQHF	TGTGCCAGCCGACAGGGGGGGGATCAGCCCCAGCATTTT
TRBV29-1	few	TRBJ2-5	-	CSVELGRRETQYF	TGCAGCGTTGAGCTAGGGCGGAGGGAGACCCAGTACTTC
TRBV20-1	few	TRBJ2-3	-	CSATALPVESRSGDTQYF	TGCAGTGCTACCGCCCTCCCGGTAGAGTCCAGAAGCGGGGATACGCAGTATTTT
TRBV4-2	-	TRBJ2-1	TRBD2	CASSQELRTSGDNEQFF	TGTGCCAGCAGCCAAGAATTGCGGACTAGCGGGGACAATGAGCAGTTCTTC
TRBV12-3/TRBV12-4	few	TRBJ2-3	TRBD2	CASSLLAGTDTQYF	TGTGCCAGCAGTTTACTAGCGGGGACAGATACGCAGTATTTT
TRBV6-8	-	TRBJ2-7	-	CASSYITKGSYEQYF	TGTGCCAGCAGTTACATAACGAAGGGATCCTACGAGCAGTACTTC
TRBV2	few	TRBJ2-3	-	CASSDKDTQYF	TGTGCCAGCAGTGACAAGGATACGCAGTATTTT
TRBV10-3	few	TRBJ2-3	TRBD2	CAISESTRRGANTQYF	TGTGCCATCAGTGAGTCGACTCGGCGGGGGGCGAATACGCAGTATTTT
TRBV9	many	TRBJ2-3	-	CASSVVGTQGTQYF	TGTGCCAGCAGCGTAGTAGGGACTCAGGGTACGCAGTATTTT
TRBV29-1	-	TRBJ1-2	TRBD1	CSADRGDNYGYTF	TGCAGCGCTGACAGGGGCGACAACTATGGCTACACCTTC
TRBV5-1	many	TRBJ2-3	-	CASSVGPGDTQYF	TGCGCCAGCAGCGTGGGCCCTGGGGATACGCAGTATTTT
TRBV7-2	-	TRBJ2-7	TRBD2	CASSLRSGLAGVYEQYF	TGTGCCAGCAGCTTAAGGTCCGGACTAGCGGGGGTATACGAGCAGTACTTC
TRBV6-5	-	TRBJ2-1	-	CASSYLASRISYNEQFF	TGTGCCAGCAGTTACCTAGCCAGCAGAATCTCCTACAATGAGCAGTTCTTC
TRBV6-5	-	TRBJ1-6	-	CASSYETISYNSPLHF	TGTGCCAGCAGTTACGAGACCATCTCCTATAATTCACCCCTCCACTTT
TRBV7-9	few	TRBJ2-2	-	CASSLELWDTGELFF	TGTGCCAGCAGCTTAGAATTATGGGACACCGGGGAGCTGTTTTTT
TRBV6-2/TRBV6-3	-	TRBJ1-5	TRBD1	CASSRLGQGISQPQHF	TGTGCCAGCAGCCGCCTTGGACAGGGAATAAGCCAGCCCCAGCATTTT
TRBV12-3/TRBV12-4	-	TRBJ1-2	-	CASSLDVGGNGYTF	TGTGCCAGCAGTTTAGATGTGGGCGGGAACGGCTACACCTTC
TRBV28	few	TRBJ2-1	TRBD1	CASVRPGTGGNEQFF	TGTGCCAGCGTACGTCCCGGGACAGGGGGCAATGAGCAGTTCTTC
TRBV5-1	-	TRBJ2-7	TRBD1	CASSPGTAFGYEQYF	TGCGCCAGCAGCCCCGGGACAGCTTTTGGCTACGAGCAGTACTTC
TRBV7-2	many	TRBJ2-1	TRBD2	CASSLRTSTLGNEQFF	TGTGCCAGCAGCTTAAGGACTAGCACCCTAGGCAATGAGCAGTTCTTC
TRBV7-2	many	TRBJ2-1	-	CASSLAGNSYNEQFF	TGTGCCAGCAGCTTAGCGGGGAACTCCTACAATGAGCAGTTCTTC
TRBV4-2	few	TRBJ2-2	-	CASSQGVGRANTGELFF	TGTGCCAGCAGCCAAGGGGTGGGGAGAGCGAACACCGGGGAGCTGTTTTTT
TRBV3-1	-	TRBJ2-5	TRBD2	CASSQDPGGQETQYF	TGTGCCAGCAGCCAAGATCCGGGAGGTCAAGAGACCCAGTACTTC
TRBV12-3/TRBV12-4	many	TRBJ1-3	-	CASSHRTQGLSGNTIYF	TGTGCCAGCAGTCATAGAACCCAGGGGCTGAGCGGAAACACCATATATTTT
TRBV10-3	-	TRBJ2-5	TRBD2	CAISESRTSGSSGETQYF	TGTGCCATCAGTGAGTCGAGGACTAGCGGGAGTAGTGGAGAGACCCAGTACTTC
TRBV5-1	few	TRBJ2-2	-	CASSLLQGSNTGELFF	TGCGCCAGCAGCTTGTTGCAGGGGAGTAACACCGGGGAGCTGTTTTTT
TRBV15	-	TRBJ1-2	-	CATSREEGYYGYTF	TGTGCCACCAGCAGAGAGGAGGGTTACTATGGCTACACCTTC
TRBV7-8	-	TRBJ2-1	TRBD1	CASSLEARTGGNEQFF	TGTGCCAGCAGCTTAGAAGCCCGAACAGGGGGCAATGAGCAGTTCTTC
TRBV12-3/TRBV12-4	-	TRBJ2-3	TRBD1	CASSRTGGSLGVPTDTQYF	TGTGCCAGCAGCCGGACAGGGGGCTCGCTGGGGGTTCCCACAGATACGCAGTATTTT
TRBV28	few	TRBJ2-5	TRBD2	CASSLKRDRGETQYF	TGTGCCAGCAGTTTAAAGCGGGATAGGGGAGAGACCCAGTACTTC
TRBV9	many	TRBJ1-5	-	CASSVDGANQPQHF	TGTGCCAGCAGCGTAGATGGGGCGAATCAGCCCCAGCATTTT
TRBV4-1	-	TRBJ1-4	-	CASSQMALNEKLFF	TGCGCCAGCAGCCAAATGGCACTTAATGAAAAACTGTTTTTT
TRBV5-4	few	TRBJ2-3	-	CASSPPVGGRDTQYF	TGTGCCAGCAGCCCTCCCGTGGGGGGGCGGGATACGCAGTATTTT
TRBV4-2	-	TRBJ1-5	-	CASSPRTAGQPQHF	TGTGCCAGCAGCCCTAGGACAGCAGGTCAGCCCCAGCATTTT
TRBV2	few	TRBJ1-1	-	CASSESQVGTEAFF	TGTGCCAGCAGTGAAAGCCAGGTGGGCACTGAAGCTTTCTTT
TRBV7-8	few	TRBJ1-3	-	CASSLGRVVNTIYF	TGTGCCAGCAGCTTAGGCAGGGTCGTAAACACCATATATTTT
TRBV12-3/TRBV12-4	-	TRBJ1-1	-	CASSFETEAFF	TGTGCCAGCAGTTTTGAGACTGAAGCTTTCTTT
TRBV19	-	TRBJ2-1	-	CASSIQPLREQFF	TGTGCCAGTAGTATTCAGCCCCTCAGGGAGCAGTTCTTC
TRBV7-2	many	TRBJ2-7	TRBD2	CASSWGLASYEQYF	TGTGCCAGCAGCTGGGGACTAGCGTCCTACGAGCAGTACTTC
TRBV12-3/TRBV12-4	few	TRBJ1-2	-	CASSLGVHYGYTF	TGTGCCAGCAGTCTAGGAGTACACTATGGCTACACCTTC
TRBV11-2	-	TRBJ2-7	-	CASSFFRDGGEQYF	TGTGCCAGCAGCTTCTTCAGGGATGGTGGGGAGCAGTACTTC
TRBV7-2	-	TRBJ2-2	-	CASGPPGNTGELFF	TGTGCCAGCGGCCCACCGGGGAACACCGGGGAGCTGTTTTTT
TRBV10-2	few	TRBJ1-4	-	CASSDIAGNEKLFF	TGCGCCAGCAGTGATATAGCAGGGAATGAAAAACTGTTTTTT
TRBV7-2	few	TRBJ2-7	-	CASSLVRTSVEQYF	TGTGCCAGCAGCTTAGTGAGGACCAGCGTCGAGCAGTACTTC
TRBV18	many	TRBJ2-1	-	CASSPTLQGEQFF	TGTGCCAGCTCACCGACGCTTCAGGGGGAGCAGTTCTTC
TRBV20-1	-	TRBJ1-4	-	CSAPKQGEKLFF	TGCAGTGCCCCAAAACAGGGAGAAAAACTGTTTTTT
TRBV6-2/TRBV6-3	-	TRBJ2-6	-	CASSTTVFANVLTF	TGTGCCAGCAGTACGACGGTGTTTGCCAACGTCCTGACTTTC
TRBV4-2	-	TRBJ2-3	TRBD2	CASSPGGDTKQYF	TGTGCCAGCAGCCCGGGGGGGGACACCAAGCAGTATTTT